This T cell receptor (beta chain) was documented in a study of blood T cells in healthy people across ages. A sample-barcoded 5' primer and a J-beta primer mix were used in a second PCR of about 7 to 12 cycles. TCRdb independently ran MiXCR on the 5' RACE reads; one entry per CDR3 protein. The sample contains 700,000 to 900,000 distinct CDR3 sequences, less than 70% of which appear only once. Study-wide findings and caveats: While age rose, TCR beta diversity per million T cells dropped in a roughly linear way.

Total RNA, at least 6 micrograms per sample, came from PBMCs. Concerning this clonotype itself: The antigen remains undetermined.

The CDR3 is 15 residues long. Germline-derived CDR1 and CDR2 are ENHRY and SYGVKD. Sample: blood. The receptor's source is an elderly man in good health. This chain links TRBV10-3 with TRBJ2-7; a weak D match, TRBD2 (7 bases). The J call may be wrong; the DNA end is better matched by TRBJ2-1. Here the CDR3 reads CAISEQGGGRNEQFF. The CDR3 nucleotides are TGTGCCATCAGTGAGCAAGGGGGAGGGCGCAATGAGCAGTTCTTC.